What follows describes a single T cell receptor (beta chain). Its antigen remains unidentified. The source of the sample is a study of cytotoxic CD8 clonotypes in ibrutinib-treated CLL. Study results and caveats: Clonality, elevated at ibrutinib response, dropped back toward baseline at progression.

Investigators sought sequencing depths of between 1 in 200,000 and 1 in 1 million T cells. The protocol was immunoSEQ multiplex PCR, while the TCRdb copy is restricted to in-frame clones and leaves out a portion. This sample has more than 150,000 clones, with over 55% found just once. Germline V gene lookup returns CDR1 ENHRY and CDR2 SYGVKD. Deletions cut 6 bases from V and 0 bases from J, with 12 bases between. The CDR3 spans 15 residues. The chain recombines TRBV10-3 with TRBJ1-3; no firm D call. The TCR was taken from a human donor with chronic lymphocytic leukemia. The specimen was PBMCs, collected after 24 months of ibrutinib treatment. CDR3 sequence (DNA): TGTGCCATCAGGCCCGAGGATCGCTCTGGAAACACCATATATTTT. Protein sequence: CAIRPEDRSGNTIYF.